This entry lists 28 T cell receptor beta chains sequenced from one sample in a study of PD-1 blockade in classical Hodgkin lymphoma. Relapse was seen in all patients after autologous stem cell transplantation, and brentuximab vedotin exposure was variable. This table comes from immunoSEQ multiplex PCR, and its TCRdb copy is limited to in-frame clones, with some not included. The data hold about 19,000 clones, with roughly 83% observed a single time. The sequences come from peripheral blood mononuclear cells (PBMCs), collected at baseline. The receptor set was obtained from a human donor with classical Hodgkin lymphoma.

This chain connects TRBV29-1 to TRBJ1-2, with D perhaps TRBD1 (6 bases). This CDR3 has 11 residues. CDR1 SQVTM and CDR2 ANQGSEA come from the germline V gene. V lost 4 bases and J lost 8, with 11 bases in between. CDR3 coding DNA: TGCAGCGTTGTTCTGGGGGGCGGCTACACCTTC. It is translated as CSVVLGGGYTF.

V gene TRBV9 combines with J gene TRBJ1-6, with D possibly being TRBD1 (6 bases). Germline-derived CDR1 and CDR2 are SGDLS and YYNGEE. The CDR3 sequence is 13 residues long. The V and J ends lost 3 bases and 13 bases respectively, with 14 bases between them. This CDR3 reads CASSGPGAEPLHF. The CDR3 DNA follows: TGTGCCAGCAGCGGACCAGGGGCTGAGCCCCTCCACTTT.

In DNA, the CDR3 is TGTGCCAGCAGCAGACGGGGGGCTTCCCTACCGAATGAAAAACTGTTTTTT. Residues: CASSRRGASLPNEKLFF. The J gene is TRBJ1-4, the V gene TRBV7-8; D may be TRBD1 (6 bases). The CDR3 loop spans 17 amino acids. Germline assignment: CDR1 SGHVS and CDR2 FQNEAQ. Trimming shortened V by 5 bases and J by 5 bases, and 21 bases separated the two germline ends.

CDR3 region: CASSIGGFYGYTF. The CDR3 DNA follows: TGTGCCAGTAGTATTGGGGGGTTCTATGGCTACACCTTC. V and J are TRBV19 and TRBJ1-2; D may be TRBD1 (5 bases). The CDR3 spans 13 residues. The V end lost 3 bases, the J end lost 4 bases, and 9 bases lay between the germline ends. Germline CDR1 is LNHDA and CDR2 is SQIVND (reference sequence).

This clone is labeled large. The genes are TRBV5-1 and TRBJ1-4; D unclear. In germline, CDR1 is SGHRS, CDR2 YFSETQ. The CDR3 length is 14 residues. With 0 bases removed from V and 8 bases from J, the gap between germline ends came to 11 bases. This CDR3 is CASSLAGEGEKLFF. CDR3 coding DNA: TGCGCCAGCAGCTTGGCCGGGGAAGGCGAAAAACTGTTTTTT.

The chain has TRBV10-3 and TRBJ2-5; TRBD1 matches at 9 bases. Germline trimming cut 6 bases from V and 5 bases from J; bases unmatched to any gene: 7. Germline CDR1 is ENHRY and CDR2 is SYGVKD. The CDR3 length is 14 residues. DNA for the CDR3: TGTGCCATCAGGCCCGGGACAGGGAGGGAGACCCAGTACTTC. Its translation is CAIRPGTGRETQYF.

This clone was observed a few times. This rearrangement joins TRBV19 to TRBJ1-2, with TRBD1 as a possible D gene (5 bases). The CDR3 spans 16 residues. V shed 7 bases and J shed 4 bases, with 22 bases lying between them. Per the germline V gene, CDR1 is LNHDA and CDR2 is SQIVND (reference sequence). The CDR3 sequence: CASTPLEGIGGYGYTF. The CDR3 DNA reads TGTGCCAGTACTCCCCTAGAGGGGATCGGGGGCTATGGCTACACCTTC.

The V and J genes are TRBV10-3 and TRBJ1-2, with D perhaps TRBD1 (5 bases). V lost 7 bases and J lost 2, with 14 bases in between. The CDR3 is 14 residues long. Germline V gene data show CDR1 as ENHRY and CDR2 as SYGVKD. CDR3 DNA: TGTGCCATCAACCCCCGGGGGTCCAACTATGGCTACACCTTC. Translation: CAINPRGSNYGYTF.

V and J are TRBV4-3 and TRBJ1-2; D is unclear. The V and J ends lost 0 bases and 4 bases respectively, with 18 bases between them. From germline, CDR1 is LGHNA and CDR2 YSLEER. The CDR3 runs to 17 residues. The CDR3 reads CASSQDRGTVTIYGYTF. The CDR3 region has the DNA TGCGCCAGCAGCCAAGATCGGGGAACTGTCACGATCTATGGCTACACCTTC.

The chain is built from TRBV7-6 and TRBJ2-5, with 9 bases fitting TRBD1. Germline V gene data show CDR1 as SGHVS and CDR2 as FNYEAQ. V lost 5 bases, J lost 1 base, and 8 bases stayed unmatched. The CDR3 spans 16 residues. This CDR3 reads CASSRGWDRAQETQYF. The CDR3 nucleotides are TGTGCCAGCAGCCGCGGCTGGGACAGGGCCCAAGAGACCCAGTACTTC.

This chain uses TRBV7-9 with TRBJ2-1, with TRBD1 matching 9 bases. The germline gives CDR1 SEHNR, CDR2 FQNEAQ (reference sequence). The CDR3 totals 15 residues. The V and J ends lost 6 bases and 8 bases, in that order; junction bases with no gene match: 11. CDR3 nucleotide sequence: TGTGCCAGCAGAAAAGAAAGGACAGGGGTAGATGAGCAGTTCTTC. This gives the protein CASRKERTGVDEQFF.

The V call is TRBV6-1, the J call TRBJ2-5; TRBD1 agrees at 8 bases. Germline CDR1 MNHNS, CDR2 SASEGT. Unmatched junction bases numbered 12, after V lost 4 bases and J lost 5 bases. This CDR3 region has 16 residues. CDR3 protein: CASSGSDRATPETQYF. The CDR3, as DNA: TGTGCCAGCAGTGGATCGGACAGGGCGACCCCGGAGACCCAGTACTTC.

The chain has TRBV4-1 and TRBJ2-3; 8 bases line up with TRBD1. The CDR3 loop spans 16 amino acids. Germline V gene data show CDR1 as MGHRA and CDR2 as YSYEKL. The trim removed 1 base at V and 4 bases at J, leaving 7 bases unmatched. CDR3 coding DNA: TGCGCCAGCAGCCAAGTTCGGACAGGGAGATCAGATACGCAGTATTTT. This sequence encodes CASSQVRTGRSDTQYF.

The chain uses TRBV7-2 and TRBJ2-4; tentatively, D is TRBD1 or TRBD2 (5 bases each). This CDR3 spans 15 amino acids. V lost 4 bases and J lost 1, with 11 bases in between. Germline V gene sequence: CDR1 SGHTA, CDR2 FQGNSA. CDR3 DNA sequence: TGTGCCAGCAGCTCCCCCAGGGAGGCCAAAAACATTCAGTACTTC. Its protein is CASSSPREAKNIQYF.

The V call is TRBV4-1, the J call TRBJ1-3, with TRBD1 as a possible D gene (5 bases). The germline V gene has CDR1 MGHRA and CDR2 YSYEKL. The germline V and J ends were trimmed by 4 bases and 0 bases, with 7 bases remaining between them. This CDR3 has 14 residues. This CDR3 is CASSRDSSGNTIYF. The CDR3 DNA is TGCGCCAGCAGCCGAGACAGCTCTGGAAACACCATATATTTT.

V gene TRBV11-2 combines with J gene TRBJ2-6, with D possibly being TRBD2 (6 bases). Germline CDR1 is SGHAT and CDR2 is FQNNGV. With 4 bases removed from V and 4 bases from J, the gap between germline ends came to 17 bases. This CDR3 is 17 amino acids long. The CDR3 protein is CASSSLLAGLGANVLTF. The CDR3 nucleotides read TGTGCCAGCAGCTCGTTGTTGGCGGGGCTCGGGGCCAACGTCCTGACTTTC.

This clone was recorded only once. The rearrangement joins TRBV6-5 to TRBJ2-2, with no clear D. CDR3 length: 12 amino acids. V lost 10 bases, J lost 3 bases, and 9 bases lay in between. Germline V gene lookup returns CDR1 MNHEY and CDR2 SVGAGI. The CDR3 DNA follows: TGTGCCATAAAGGTCGACACCGGGGAGCTGTTTTTT. Protein product: CAIKVDTGELFF.

V usage is TRBV28 and J usage is TRBJ1-4, with 10 nucleotides matching TRBD1. This CDR3 contains 15 residues. Trimming at V came to 6 bases and at J to 8 bases, leaving 9 bases not matched to a gene. Germline loops: CDR1 MDHEN, CDR2 SYDVKM. CDR3 bases: TGTGCCAGCAGCCTCCGGGACAGGGGATTCGAAAAACTGTTTTTT. This sequence encodes CASSLRDRGFEKLFF.

The chain combines TRBV21-1 with TRBJ2-5; TRBD2 is the table's D call, not checked against the DNA. TRBV21-1 is a known pseudogene. CDR3 length: 17 amino acids. CDR3 region: CASSKWKGTSVRETQYF. The CDR3 DNA reads as TGTGCCAGCAGCAAATGGAAGGGGACTAGCGTAAGAGAGACCCAGTACTTC.

The CDR3 nucleotides read TGTGCCAGCAGTAGGCAGGTGGGGTACCAAGAGACCCAGTACTTC. This gives the protein CASSRQVGYQETQYF. The rearrangement joins TRBV9 to TRBJ2-5; D remains ambiguous. Germline lookup yields CDR1 SGDLS and CDR2 YYNGEE. The CDR3 runs 15 residues. Trimming left V 5 bases short and J 0 bases short, with 14 bases between.

The chain has TRBV10-3 and TRBJ2-1; 7 bases agree with TRBD2. V was pared by 0 bases and J by 8 bases, with 16 bases of the junction left unmatched. Germline V CDR1 and CDR2: ENHRY, SYGVKD. The CDR3 has 18 residues. The CDR3 nucleotides are TGTGCCATCAGTGAGTCGCAGTACGCGGGGGAGTCTTTGGATGAGCAGTTCTTC. Encoded protein: CAISESQYAGESLDEQFF.

This chain uses TRBV6-5 with TRBJ1-4, with D possibly matching TRBD1 (6 bases). The germline V gene encodes CDR1 MNHEY and CDR2 SVGAGI. The CDR3 spans 14 residues. V lost 8 bases and J lost 8, with 18 bases in between. The DNA of the CDR3 is TGTGCCAGCGCCTGGAACAGGGTGGGGGAAAAACTGTTTTTT. Translated, it gives CASAWNRVGEKLFF.

The chain recombines TRBV2 with TRBJ2-1; D unresolved. V lost 9 bases, J lost 9 bases, and 12 bases lay in between. The CDR3 runs 11 residues. Per germline, CDR1 SNHLY and CDR2 FYNNEI. In DNA, the CDR3 is TGTGCCAGTGACGTAGGTACTGAGCAGTTCTTC. The encoded protein is CASDVGTEQFF.

The rearrangement links TRBV9 to TRBJ1-1, with D possibly TRBD1 on 6 matching bases. The CDR3 extends over 18 amino acids. Trimming removed 0 bases at V and 1 base at J, with 19 bases between. The germline gives CDR1 SGDLS, CDR2 YYNGEE. CDR3 nucleotide sequence: TGTGCCAGCAGCGTAGTGGCTGGGGTGGGGACACAGAACACTGAAGCTTTCTTT. It translates to CASSVVAGVGTQNTEAFF. Using reference TRBV9 and TRBJ1-1 for the parts outside the CDR3, the full variable domain is DSGVTQTPKHLITATGQRVTLRCSPRSGDLSVYWYQQSLDQGLQFLIQYYNGEERAKGNILERFSAQQFPDLHSELNLSSLELGDSALYFCASSVVAGVGTQNTEAFFGQGTRLTVV.

This sequence joins TRBV5-4 and TRBJ2-5; D could derive from TRBD1 or TRBD2 (6 bases each). The V end lost 3 bases, the J end lost 4 bases, and 13 bases lay between the germline ends. Germline lookup yields CDR1 SGHNT and CDR2 YYREEE (reference sequence). This CDR3 region has 14 residues. CDR3 DNA sequence: TGTGCCAGCAGCTCTGGTGGGGGGCGAGAGACCCAGTACTTC. Residues: CASSSGGGRETQYF.

The chain joins TRBV7-9 to TRBJ1-6; D remains ambiguous. The V and J ends lost 4 bases and 3 bases respectively, with 13 bases between them. CDR3 length equals 16 residues. Germline CDR1 reads SEHNR; CDR2 reads FQNEAQ (reference sequence). The CDR3 loop is CASSSGWADYNSPLHF. The DNA of the CDR3 is TGTGCCAGCAGCTCCGGTTGGGCAGACTATAATTCACCCCTCCACTTT.

This sequence joins TRBV5-4 and TRBJ2-7, with 12 bases matching TRBD2. Looked up from germline, CDR1 is SGHNT and CDR2 is YYREEE (reference sequence). Trimming removed 4 bases from V and 4 bases from J; junction bases left unmatched: 6. The CDR3 runs 15 residues. CDR3 sequence (DNA): TGTGCCAGCAGCCCTGGACTAGCGGGGTTATACGAGCAGTACTTC. It is translated as CASSPGLAGLYEQYF.

This sequence joins TRBV18 and TRBJ2-7; 8 bases line up with TRBD1. Trimming cost V 3 bases and J 0 bases; bases outside gene matches: 13. The CDR3 length is 18 residues. Germline values: CDR1 KGHSH, CDR2 LQKENI. The CDR3 DNA reads as TGTGCCAGCTCACCGGACAGGGTTGATTACACGAGCTCCTACGAGCAGTACTTC. This codes for CASSPDRVDYTSSYEQYF.